This T cell receptor beta chain derives from a study of blood T cell repertoires in COVID-19. Background on the study: Sample material is recorded as cDNA or gDNA derived from T cells, B-cell-depleted T cells, or PBMCs.

The germline gives CDR1 SGHVS, CDR2 FQNEAQ. Germline trimming cut 0 bases from V and 3 bases from J; bases unmatched to any gene: 5. CDR3 length equals 16 residues. Produced via immunoSEQ multiplex PCR; TCRdb's table is partial and in-frame only. The sample holds a few hundred thousand clones, more than 75% seen once. The sample was PBMCs or T cells enriched from blood (not recorded which). The source is a woman in her 30s who had recovered from COVID-19. The chain couples TRBV7-8 to TRBJ2-3, with 8 bases identical to TRBD2. The DNA of the CDR3 is TGTGCCAGCAGCTTAGCGCGTCCTAGCGGGACAGATACGCAGTATTTT. Encoded protein: CASSLARPSGTDTQYF.